Following are 24 T cell receptor beta chains from one sample sequenced in a study of blood T cell repertoires in COVID-19. TCRdb keeps only in-frame clones here, not all; method: immunoSEQ multiplex PCR. The sample records 52,000 or so clones, roughly 90% being singletons. Sequences were obtained from peripheral blood. The receptors come from a man aged 60 to 75 with active COVID-19.

The V gene is TRBV18, the J gene TRBJ2-1; 8 nucleotides line up with TRBD1. Germline V lookup: CDR1 KGHSH, CDR2 LQKENI. The V segment lost 5 bases and the J segment 6 bases; nucleotides outside the gene matches: 3. The CDR3 totals 13 residues. The CDR3 here is CASSSGQANEQFF. In DNA form, the CDR3 reads TGTGCCAGCTCATCGGGACAGGCCAATGAGCAGTTCTTC.

The chain links TRBV7-9 to TRBJ2-3; 8 bases are shared with TRBD1. The CDR3 is 12 residues long. In germline, CDR1 is SEHNR, CDR2 FQNEAQ (reference sequence). In DNA, the CDR3 is TGTGCTTCAGGGGGCTGGACAGATACGCAGTATTTT. It translates to CASGGWTDTQYF.

The rearrangement joins TRBV18 to TRBJ2-3; 7 bases map to TRBD2. J was trimmed by 3 bases and V by 3 bases; bases with no gene match: 3. Germline CDR1 and CDR2: KGHSH and LQKENI. This CDR3 spans 14 amino acids. The CDR3 DNA sequence: TGTGCCAGCTCACCGCCTAGCGGTACAGATACGCAGTATTTT. Translated, it gives CASSPPSGTDTQYF.

This chain connects TRBV7-6 to TRBJ1-4, with 9 bases fitting TRBD1. This CDR3 region has 15 residues. Per the germline V gene, CDR1 is SGHVS and CDR2 is FNYEAQ. The ends lost 5 bases at V and 4 bases at J; junction bases unmatched: 5. The CDR3 loop is CASSRGQGLNEKLFF. CDR3 DNA: TGTGCCAGCAGCCGCGGACAGGGGCTTAATGAAAAACTGTTTTTT.

The CDR3 region has the DNA TGTGCCATCAGTCAGCTAGCGGGAGCCAATGAGCAGTTCTTC. Protein sequence: CAISQLAGANEQFF. V and J are TRBV10-3 and TRBJ2-1; 10 bases align to TRBD2. There are 14 residues in the CDR3. Trimming removed 5 bases from V and 6 bases from J; junction bases left unmatched: 4. Germline V lookup: CDR1 ENHRY, CDR2 SYGVKD.

This chain uses TRBV18 with TRBJ2-1; 7 bases fit TRBD2. Trimming at V came to 0 bases and at J to 5 bases, leaving 4 bases not matched to a gene. Germline V gene data show CDR1 as KGHSH and CDR2 as LQKENI. The length of the CDR3 is 15 residues. The CDR3 loop reads CASSPPGLADNEQFF. CDR3 nucleotide sequence: TGTGCCAGCTCACCACCGGGCCTAGCGGACAATGAGCAGTTCTTC.

This clone came up once. The V call is TRBV27, the J call TRBJ2-7, with D tentatively TRBD2 (5 bases). Trimming left V 3 bases short and J 4 bases short, with 16 bases between. From germline, CDR1 is MNHEY and CDR2 SMNVEV (reference sequence). The CDR3 loop spans 15 amino acids. The CDR3 DNA is TGTGCCAGCAGTTTGAGCCGGGGATGGGTTTACGAGCAGTACTTC. Amino acid sequence: CASSLSRGWVYEQYF.

The J gene is TRBJ2-3, the V gene TRBV9, with 10 positions matching TRBD2. CDR1 SGDLS and CDR2 YYNGEE come from the germline V gene. With V trimmed by 0 bases and J by 7 bases, 5 bases remained unmatched. This CDR3 is built from 15 residues. In DNA form, the CDR3 reads TGTGCCAGCAGCGTAGTCGCTAGCGGGAGCCATACGCAGTATTTT. Amino acids: CASSVVASGSHTQYF.

The V call is TRBV12-3 or TRBV12-4, the J call TRBJ2-3; D is unclear. Trimming left V 8 bases short and J 2 bases short, with 11 bases between. The CDR3 runs to 13 residues. CDR3 sequence reads: CASGSRATDTQYF. CDR3 DNA sequence: TGTGCCAGCGGTTCACGAGCCACAGATACGCAGTATTTT.

This clone was seen just once. V usage is TRBV4-1 and J usage is TRBJ2-1; 9 nucleotides line up with TRBD2. Germline CDR1 and CDR2: MGHRA and YSYEKL. Trimming took 1 base from V and 4 from J; bases not matched to a gene: 2. The CDR3 consists of 15 residues. The CDR3 loop reads CASSQGSGRYNEQFF. The DNA for the CDR3 is TGCGCCAGCAGCCAAGGAAGCGGGAGGTACAATGAGCAGTTCTTC.

The J gene is TRBJ2-1, the V gene TRBV7-9, with D uncertain. The CDR3 runs 13 residues. V lost 4 bases, J lost 5 bases, and 9 bases lay in between. The germline CDR1 and CDR2 sequences are SEHNR and FQNEAQ (reference sequence). CDR3 coding DNA: TGTGCCAGCAGCTCTGGAGTAAACAATGAGCAGTTCTTC. Amino acid sequence: CASSSGVNNEQFF.

This rearrangement joins TRBV19 to TRBJ2-3; the match to TRBD2 covers 11 bases. V was clipped by 6 bases and J by 4 bases; unmatched bases: 6. The germline gives CDR1 LNHDA, CDR2 SQIVND (reference sequence). CDR3 size: 15 residues. DNA for the CDR3: TGTGCCAGTAGGCAACTAGCGGGAGCGGCAGATACGCAGTATTTT. It translates to CASRQLAGAADTQYF.

The V call is TRBV29-1, the J call TRBJ2-5; 7 positions match TRBD2. Trimming at V came to 4 bases and at J to 4 bases, leaving 3 bases not matched to a gene. In germline, CDR1 is SQVTM, CDR2 ANQGSEA. This CDR3 is 12 amino acids long. In DNA form, the CDR3 reads TGCAGCGTTGTAAGGGAGGGAGAGACCCAGTACTTC. Its protein is CSVVREGETQYF.

The sample holds a few counts of this clone. The gene calls are TRBV6-6 and TRBJ2-7, with 9 bases identical to TRBD1. V shed 7 bases, J shed 3 bases, and the junction held 7 bases outside the gene matches. CDR1 is MNHNY and CDR2 is SVGAGI in the germline V gene (reference sequence). CDR3 length: 14 amino acids. CDR3 loop: CASTLGTGRYEQYF. The CDR3, as DNA: TGTGCCAGCACCCTAGGGACAGGGCGCTACGAGCAGTACTTC.

The chain employs TRBV3-1 (or the pseudogene TRBV3-2) and TRBJ2-7, with TRBD2 as a possible D gene (7 bases). The V end lost 1 base, the J end lost 7 bases, and 11 bases lay between the germline ends. The CDR3 spans 13 residues. In germline, CDR1 is LGHDT, CDR2 YNNKEL (reference sequence). CDR3 sequence reads: CASSQGGGREQYF. In nucleotides, the CDR3 is TGTGCCAGCAGCCAAGGGGGGGGGCGAGAGCAGTACTTC.

The chain employs TRBV27 and TRBJ2-1, with 14 bases fitting TRBD2. Trimming took 6 bases from V and 4 from J; bases not matched to a gene: 14. The CDR3 runs 19 residues. The germline gives CDR1 MNHEY, CDR2 SMNVEV (reference sequence). CDR3 DNA sequence: TGTGCCAGCAGCCATCCTCTTGGGACTAGCGGGAGCCCGTACAATGAGCAGTTCTTC. Residues: CASSHPLGTSGSPYNEQFF.

The gene calls are TRBV30 and TRBJ2-5; 12 nucleotides match TRBD1. Germline trimming cut 1 base from V and 0 bases from J; bases unmatched to any gene: 3. Looked up from germline, CDR1 is GTSNPN and CDR2 is SVGIG (reference sequence). This CDR3 has 16 amino acids. DNA for the CDR3: TGTGCCTGGAGTGACCGGGACAGGGGGCACCAAGAGACCCAGTACTTC. It translates to CAWSDRDRGHQETQYF.

The chain recombines TRBV2 with TRBJ1-5, with D tentatively TRBD1 (6 bases). CDR1 and CDR2 (germline): SNHLY, FYNNEI. CDR3 length equals 15 residues. V was cut by 3 bases and J by 4 bases, with 13 bases left in between. In DNA, the CDR3 is TGTGCCAGCAGTGACGATGGGACAACGAATCAGCCCCAGCATTTT. Its protein is CASSDDGTTNQPQHF.

The chain employs TRBV6-5 and TRBJ2-6; tentative D call: TRBD2 (6 bases). The V end lost 0 bases, the J end lost 2 bases, and 8 bases lay between the germline ends. CDR1 and CDR2 (germline): MNHEY, SVGAGI. The CDR3 is 16 amino acids. The CDR3 protein is CASSYSGRTGANVLTF. In nucleotides, the CDR3 is TGTGCCAGCAGTTACTCCGGGAGAACTGGGGCCAACGTCCTGACTTTC.

CDR3 loop: CASSQESGSNTGELFF. The CDR3 DNA reads as TGCGCCAGCAGCCAAGAAAGCGGGTCGAACACCGGGGAGCTGTTTTTT. The gene calls are TRBV4-1 and TRBJ2-2, with D perhaps matching TRBD2 (6 bases). Trimming took off 0 bases at V and 0 bases at J, with 8 bases between the two ends. This CDR3 region has 16 residues. From germline, CDR1 is MGHRA and CDR2 YSYEKL.

The chain links TRBV27 to TRBJ1-1; D is unresolved. Trimming stripped 1 base from V and 4 bases from J, with 7 bases between. The V gene's germline CDR1 is MNHEY and CDR2 SMNVEV (reference sequence). The CDR3 runs to 13 residues. DNA of the CDR3: TGTGCCAGCAGTTTATTTTCCAGCACTGAAGCTTTCTTT. Amino acid sequence: CASSLFSSTEAFF.

V usage is TRBV19 and J usage is TRBJ2-3, with a tentative D call TRBD2 (5 bases). Trimming stripped 4 bases from V and 3 bases from J, with 8 bases between. The CDR3 has 13 amino acids. The germline V gene has CDR1 LNHDA and CDR2 SQIVND (reference sequence). Here the CDR3 DNA reads TGTGCCAGTAGTACTACTAGGACAGATACGCAGTATTTT. It is translated as CASSTTRTDTQYF.

Only a few counts were recorded for this clone. The V gene is TRBV3-1 (or the pseudogene TRBV3-2), the J gene TRBJ2-7, with 9 bases matching TRBD1. Germline CDR1 and CDR2: LGHDT and YNNKEL (reference sequence). The CDR3 has 16 amino acids. With 4 bases clipped from V and 6 bases from J, the junction kept 13 bases outside the gene matches. Here the CDR3 DNA reads TGTGCCAGCAGCCTTTCCCGGGACAGGGTTCGCGGCGAGCAGTACTTC. Translating gives CASSLSRDRVRGEQYF.

J is TRBJ2-5 and V is TRBV24-1; 7 bases are a match to TRBD1. The ends lost 9 bases at V and 5 bases at J; junction bases unmatched: 11. The CDR3 length is 14 residues. Germline CDR1 is KGHDR and CDR2 is SFDVKD. The CDR3: CATSRDRALETQYF. The CDR3 DNA sequence: TGTGCCACCTCCCGGGACAGAGCTTTGGAGACCCAGTACTTC.